The source of this TCR beta chain is a study of blood T cell repertoires in COVID-19. Study-wide background: From the United States, Italy and Spain came samples of acute and convalescent COVID-19. Nucleic acid was either cDNA or gDNA, and it came from T cells, B-cell-depleted T cells, or PBMCs.

Germline CDR1 and CDR2: SNHLY and FYNNEI. CDR3 length equals 16 residues. Trimming cost V 6 bases and J 3 bases, with 17 bases left between them. Under the authors' procedure: Amplified reference gene primers provided the basis for estimating nucleated cell counts. Produced via immunoSEQ multiplex PCR; TCRdb's table is partial and in-frame only. D and trimming were read from the DNA, whereas the V and J calls and clone size are those reported in that table. The data hold about 230,000 clones, with around 83% observed a single time. The sequenced sample consisted of peripheral blood. This receptor was identified in a man aged 35 to 55 with active or convalescent COVID-19. This chain joins TRBV2 and TRBJ1-4, with unresolved D. This CDR3 reads CASRDRLLRANEKLFF. The CDR3, as DNA: TGTGCCAGCAGAGACCGACTTCTTCGGGCTAATGAAAAACTGTTTTTT.